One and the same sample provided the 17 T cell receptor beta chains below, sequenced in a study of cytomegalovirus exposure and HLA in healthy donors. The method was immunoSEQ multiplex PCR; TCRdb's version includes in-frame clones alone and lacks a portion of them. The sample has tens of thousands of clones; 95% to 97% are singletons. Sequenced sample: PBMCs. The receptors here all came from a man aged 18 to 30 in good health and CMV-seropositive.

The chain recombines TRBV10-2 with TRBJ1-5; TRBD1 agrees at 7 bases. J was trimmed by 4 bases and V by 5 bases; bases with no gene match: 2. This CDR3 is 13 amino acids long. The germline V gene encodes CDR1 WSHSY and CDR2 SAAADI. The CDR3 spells CASSPGQNQPQHF. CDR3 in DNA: TGCGCCAGCAGTCCGGGACAGAATCAGCCCCAGCATTTT.

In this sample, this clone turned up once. This CDR3 is CASSFSRTVNTEAFF. CDR3 coding DNA: TGTGCCAGCAGTTTCTCCCGGACTGTGAACACTGAAGCTTTCTTT. V is TRBV6-5 and J is TRBJ1-1; D is undetermined. Trimming stripped 4 bases from V and 0 bases from J, with 12 bases between. Germline lookup yields CDR1 MNHEY and CDR2 SVGAGI. The CDR3 contains 15 residues.

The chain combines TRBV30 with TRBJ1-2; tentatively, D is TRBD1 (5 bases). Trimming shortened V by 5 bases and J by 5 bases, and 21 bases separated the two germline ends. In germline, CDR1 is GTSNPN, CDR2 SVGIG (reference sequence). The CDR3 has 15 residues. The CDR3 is CAWADDLTAYYGYTF. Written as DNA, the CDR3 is TGTGCCTGGGCTGACGACCTGACAGCCTATTATGGCTACACCTTC.

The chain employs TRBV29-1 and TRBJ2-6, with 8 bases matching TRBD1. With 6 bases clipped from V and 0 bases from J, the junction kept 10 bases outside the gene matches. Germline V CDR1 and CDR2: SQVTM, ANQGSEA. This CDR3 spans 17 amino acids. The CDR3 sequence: CSVMGQAYSSGANVLTF. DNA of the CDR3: TGCAGCGTGATGGGACAGGCCTACTCCTCTGGGGCCAACGTCCTGACTTTC.

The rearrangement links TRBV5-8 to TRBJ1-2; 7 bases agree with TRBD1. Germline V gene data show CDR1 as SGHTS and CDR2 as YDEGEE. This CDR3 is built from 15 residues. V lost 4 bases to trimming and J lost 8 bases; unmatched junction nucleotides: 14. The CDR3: CASSVPSFTGVGYTF. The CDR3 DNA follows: TGTGCCAGCAGCGTCCCTTCCTTTACAGGGGTCGGCTACACCTTC.

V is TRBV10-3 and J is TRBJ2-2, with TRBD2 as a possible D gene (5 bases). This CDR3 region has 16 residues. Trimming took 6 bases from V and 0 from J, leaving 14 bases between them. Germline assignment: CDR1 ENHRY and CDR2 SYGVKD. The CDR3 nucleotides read TGTGCCATCAGGACCCAAGCGGTCGCGAACACCGGGGAGCTGTTTTTT. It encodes CAIRTQAVANTGELFF.

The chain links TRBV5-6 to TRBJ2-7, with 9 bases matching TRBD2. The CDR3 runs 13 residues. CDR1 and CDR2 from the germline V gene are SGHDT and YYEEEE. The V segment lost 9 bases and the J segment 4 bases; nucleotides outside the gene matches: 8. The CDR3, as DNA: TGTGCCACCTCTCTAGCGGGAAGATACGAGCAGTACTTC. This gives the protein CATSLAGRYEQYF.

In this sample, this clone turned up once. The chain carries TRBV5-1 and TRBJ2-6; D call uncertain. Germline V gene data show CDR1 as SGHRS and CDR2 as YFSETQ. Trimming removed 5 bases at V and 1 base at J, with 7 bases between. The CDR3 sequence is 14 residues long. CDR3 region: CASRAGSGANVLTF. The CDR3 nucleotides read TGCGCCAGCAGAGCCGGGTCTGGGGCCAACGTCCTGACTTTC.

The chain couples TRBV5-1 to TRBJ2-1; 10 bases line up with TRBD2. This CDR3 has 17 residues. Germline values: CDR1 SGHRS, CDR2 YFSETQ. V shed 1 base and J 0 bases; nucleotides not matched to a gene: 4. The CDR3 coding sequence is TGCGCCAGCAGCTTGTGGGCTAGCGGGAGCTCCTACAATGAGCAGTTCTTC. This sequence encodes CASSLWASGSSYNEQFF.

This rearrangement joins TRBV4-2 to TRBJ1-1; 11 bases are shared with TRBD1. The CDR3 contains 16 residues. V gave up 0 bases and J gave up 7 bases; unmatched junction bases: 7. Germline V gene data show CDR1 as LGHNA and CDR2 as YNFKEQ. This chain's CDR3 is CASSQDLGTGGSEAFF. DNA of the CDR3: TGTGCCAGCAGCCAAGATCTCGGGACAGGGGGGAGTGAAGCTTTCTTT.

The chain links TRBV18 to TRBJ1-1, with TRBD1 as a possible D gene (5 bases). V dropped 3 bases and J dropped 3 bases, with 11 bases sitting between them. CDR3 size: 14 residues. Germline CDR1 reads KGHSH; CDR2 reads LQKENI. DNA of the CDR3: TGTGCCAGCTCACCGGCACGGGGGGACACTGAAGCTTTCTTT. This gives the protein CASSPARGDTEAFF.

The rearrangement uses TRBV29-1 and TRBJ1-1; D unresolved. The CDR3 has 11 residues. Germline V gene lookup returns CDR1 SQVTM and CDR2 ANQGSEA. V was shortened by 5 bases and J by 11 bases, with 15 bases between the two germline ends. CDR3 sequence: CSVTTGTGAFF. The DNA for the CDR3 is TGCAGCGTTACTACGGGTACTGGGGCTTTCTTT.

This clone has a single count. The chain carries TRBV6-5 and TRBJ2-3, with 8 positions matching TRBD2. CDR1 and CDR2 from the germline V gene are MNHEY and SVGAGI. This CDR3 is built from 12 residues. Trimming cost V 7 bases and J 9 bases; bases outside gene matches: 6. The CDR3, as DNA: TGTGCCAGCACGCGACCGGGGGGGACGCAGTATTTT. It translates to CASTRPGGTQYF.

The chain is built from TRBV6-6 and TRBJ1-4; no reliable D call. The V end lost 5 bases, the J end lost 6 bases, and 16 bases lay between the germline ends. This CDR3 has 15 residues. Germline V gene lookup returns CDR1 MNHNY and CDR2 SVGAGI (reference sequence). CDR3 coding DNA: TGTGCCAGCAGTAACCCCGGGTACGGTTATGAAAAACTGTTTTTT. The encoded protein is CASSNPGYGYEKLFF.

The CDR3 region has the DNA TGCGCCAGCAGCCAAGATATCCTTTTGGGGACAGAAAACACAGATACGCAGTATTTT. This gives the protein CASSQDILLGTENTDTQYF. The chain is built from TRBV4-1 and TRBJ2-3; 7 positions agree with TRBD1. V was pared by 0 bases and J by 2 bases, with 14 bases of the junction left unmatched. Per the germline V gene, CDR1 is MGHRA and CDR2 is YSYEKL. The CDR3 is 19 residues long.

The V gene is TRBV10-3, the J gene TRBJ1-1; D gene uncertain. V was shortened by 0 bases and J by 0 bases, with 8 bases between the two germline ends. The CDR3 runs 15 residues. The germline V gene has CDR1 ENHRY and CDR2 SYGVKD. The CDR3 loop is CAISESQALNTEAFF. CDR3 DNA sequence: TGTGCCATCAGTGAGTCCCAAGCCCTGAACACTGAAGCTTTCTTT.

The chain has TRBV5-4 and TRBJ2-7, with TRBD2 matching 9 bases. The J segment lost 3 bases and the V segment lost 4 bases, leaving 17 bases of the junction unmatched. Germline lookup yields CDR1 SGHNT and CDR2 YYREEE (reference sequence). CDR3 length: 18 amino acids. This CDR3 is CASSPRGRGSGSSYEQYF. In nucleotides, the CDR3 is TGTGCCAGCAGCCCACGCGGGAGGGGTAGCGGGAGTAGCTACGAGCAGTACTTC.